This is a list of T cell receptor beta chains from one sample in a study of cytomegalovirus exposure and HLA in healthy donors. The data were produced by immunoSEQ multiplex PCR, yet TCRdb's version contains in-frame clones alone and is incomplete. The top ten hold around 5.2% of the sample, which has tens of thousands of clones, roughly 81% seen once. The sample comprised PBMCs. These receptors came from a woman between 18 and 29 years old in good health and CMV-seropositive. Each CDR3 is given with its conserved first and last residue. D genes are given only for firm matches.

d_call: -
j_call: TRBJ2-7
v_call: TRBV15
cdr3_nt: TGTGCCACCAGCAGTGAGGGGACAACATCGATCGAGCAGTACTTC
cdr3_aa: CATSSEGTTSIEQYF

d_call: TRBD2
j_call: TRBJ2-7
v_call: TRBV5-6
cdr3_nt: TGTGCCAGCAGCTCCTTACTAGCGGGAGGCCCCCCTCACCTCGAGCAGTACTTC
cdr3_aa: CASSSLLAGGPPHLEQYF

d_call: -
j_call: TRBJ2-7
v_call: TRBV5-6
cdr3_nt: TGTGCCAGCAGCTCTCCTGGCCTTCCACAGTGGGAGCAGTACTTC
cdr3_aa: CASSSPGLPQWEQYF

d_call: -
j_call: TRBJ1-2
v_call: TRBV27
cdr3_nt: TGTGCCAGCAGTTTTTTCCCAGCTAACTATGGCTACACCTTC
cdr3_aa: CASSFFPANYGYTF

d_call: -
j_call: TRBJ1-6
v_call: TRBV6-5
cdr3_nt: TGTGCCAGCAGTTACTCCTGGGCCCTAAATTCACCCCTCCACTTT
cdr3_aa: CASSYSWALNSPLHF

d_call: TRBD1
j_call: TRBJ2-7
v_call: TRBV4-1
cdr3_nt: TGCGCCAGCAGCCGAGCGGACAGGCCGAGCTCCTACGAGCAGTACTTC
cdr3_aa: CASSRADRPSSYEQYF

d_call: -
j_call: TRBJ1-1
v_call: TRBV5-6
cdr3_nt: TGTGCCAGCAGCTTGAGGCAGGGTTACACTGAAGCTTTCTTT
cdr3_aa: CASSLRQGYTEAFF

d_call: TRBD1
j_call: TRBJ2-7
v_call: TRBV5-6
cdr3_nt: TGTGCCAGCTGTATGGGACAGGGTTACTACGAGCAGTACTTC
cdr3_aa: CASCMGQGYYEQYF

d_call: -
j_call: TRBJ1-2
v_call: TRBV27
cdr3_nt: TGTGCCAGCAGTGCAGGGAACTATGGCTACACCTTC
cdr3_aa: CASSAGNYGYTF

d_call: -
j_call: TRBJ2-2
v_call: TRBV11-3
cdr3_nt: TGTGCCAGCAGCTTCGACAGGTCCCCTCGGGAGCTGTTTTTT
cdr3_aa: CASSFDRSPRELFF